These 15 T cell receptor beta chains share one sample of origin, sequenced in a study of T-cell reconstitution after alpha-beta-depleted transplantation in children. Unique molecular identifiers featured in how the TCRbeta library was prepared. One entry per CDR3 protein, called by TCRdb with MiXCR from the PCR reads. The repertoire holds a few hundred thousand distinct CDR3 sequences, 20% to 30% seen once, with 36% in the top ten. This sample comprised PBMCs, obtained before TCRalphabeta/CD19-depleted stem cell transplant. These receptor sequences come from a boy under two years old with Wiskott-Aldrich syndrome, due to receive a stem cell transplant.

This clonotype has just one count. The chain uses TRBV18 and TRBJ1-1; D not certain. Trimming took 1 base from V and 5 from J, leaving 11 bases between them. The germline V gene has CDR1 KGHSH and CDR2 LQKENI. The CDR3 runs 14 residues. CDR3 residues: CASSPLNPGTEAFF. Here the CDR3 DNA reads TGTGCCAGCTCACCACTCAATCCGGGTACTGAAGCTTTCTTT.

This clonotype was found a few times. CDR3 sequence reads: CASSPSGQGFGYTF. In nucleotides, the CDR3 is TGTGCCAGCAGCCCTAGTGGCCAGGGTTTTGGCTACACCTTC. The chain combines TRBV28 with TRBJ1-2; tentative D call: TRBD1 (5 bases). The CDR3 extends over 14 amino acids. V was clipped by 6 bases and J by 7 bases, with 18 bases between them. The V gene's germline CDR1 is MDHEN and CDR2 SYDVKM.

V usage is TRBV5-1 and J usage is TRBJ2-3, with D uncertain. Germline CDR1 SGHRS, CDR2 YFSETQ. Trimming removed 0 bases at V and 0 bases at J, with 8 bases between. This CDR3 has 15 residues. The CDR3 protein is CASSLVGPSTDTQYF. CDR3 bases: TGCGCCAGCAGCTTGGTAGGGCCTAGCACAGATACGCAGTATTTT.

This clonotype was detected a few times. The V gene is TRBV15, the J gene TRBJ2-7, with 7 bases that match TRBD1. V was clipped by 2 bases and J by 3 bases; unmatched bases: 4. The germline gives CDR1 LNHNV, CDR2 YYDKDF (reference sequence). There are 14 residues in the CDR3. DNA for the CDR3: TGTGCCACCAGCAGACTGACAGGGAGCTACGAGCAGTACTTC. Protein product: CATSRLTGSYEQYF.

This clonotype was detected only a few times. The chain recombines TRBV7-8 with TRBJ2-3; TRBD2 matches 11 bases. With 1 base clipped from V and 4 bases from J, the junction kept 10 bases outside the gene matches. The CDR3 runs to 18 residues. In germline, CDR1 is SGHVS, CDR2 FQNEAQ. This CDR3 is CASSLGALPSGRSDTQYF. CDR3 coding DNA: TGTGCCAGCAGCTTAGGGGCATTGCCTAGCGGGAGGTCAGATACGCAGTATTTT.

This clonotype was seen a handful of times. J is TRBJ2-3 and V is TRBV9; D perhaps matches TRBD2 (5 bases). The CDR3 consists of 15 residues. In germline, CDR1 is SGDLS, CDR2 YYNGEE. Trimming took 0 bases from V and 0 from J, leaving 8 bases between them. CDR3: CASSVGQRSTDTQYF. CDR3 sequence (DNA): TGTGCCAGCAGCGTAGGGCAGCGGAGCACAGATACGCAGTATTTT.

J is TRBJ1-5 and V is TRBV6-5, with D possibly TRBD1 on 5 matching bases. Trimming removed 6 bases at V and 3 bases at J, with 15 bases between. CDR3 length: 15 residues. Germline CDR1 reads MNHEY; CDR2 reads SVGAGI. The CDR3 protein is CASRLRQMINQPQHF. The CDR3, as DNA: TGTGCCAGCAGATTACGACAGATGATCAATCAGCCCCAGCATTTT.

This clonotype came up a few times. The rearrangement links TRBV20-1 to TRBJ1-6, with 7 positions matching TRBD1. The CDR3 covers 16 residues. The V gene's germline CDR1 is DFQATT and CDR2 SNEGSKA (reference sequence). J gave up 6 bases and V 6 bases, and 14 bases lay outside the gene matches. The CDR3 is CSAKDRRTGRNSPLHF. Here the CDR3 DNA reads TGCAGTGCAAAAGACCGAAGGACAGGCCGTAATTCACCCCTCCACTTT.

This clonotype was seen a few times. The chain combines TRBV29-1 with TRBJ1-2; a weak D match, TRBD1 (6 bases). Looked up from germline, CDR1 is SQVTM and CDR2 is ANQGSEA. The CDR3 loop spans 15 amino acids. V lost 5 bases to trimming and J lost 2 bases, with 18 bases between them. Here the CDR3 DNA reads TGCAGCGTTCCCCCCACAGGGCTAAGCAACTATGGCTACACCTTC. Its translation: CSVPPTGLSNYGYTF.

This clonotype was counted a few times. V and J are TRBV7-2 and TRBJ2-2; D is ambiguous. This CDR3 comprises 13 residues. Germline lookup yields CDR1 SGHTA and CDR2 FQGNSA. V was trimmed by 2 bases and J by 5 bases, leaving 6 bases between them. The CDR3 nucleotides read TGTGCCAGCAGCTTAACTAAGACCGGGGAGCTGTTTTTT. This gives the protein CASSLTKTGELFF.

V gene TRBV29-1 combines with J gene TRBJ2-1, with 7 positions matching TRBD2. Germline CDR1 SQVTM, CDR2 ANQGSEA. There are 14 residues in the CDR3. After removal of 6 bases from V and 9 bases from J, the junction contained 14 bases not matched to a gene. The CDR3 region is CSVGRASFLGEQFF. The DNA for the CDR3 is TGCAGCGTGGGGAGGGCCTCGTTTCTGGGTGAGCAGTTCTTC.

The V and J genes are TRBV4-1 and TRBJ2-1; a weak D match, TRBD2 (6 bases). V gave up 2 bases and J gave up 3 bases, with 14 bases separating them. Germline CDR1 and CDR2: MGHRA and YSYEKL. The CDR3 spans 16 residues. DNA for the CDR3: TGCGCCAGCAGCCAATTAGCGGCTCCTCTCTACAATGAGCAGTTCTTC. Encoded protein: CASSQLAAPLYNEQFF.

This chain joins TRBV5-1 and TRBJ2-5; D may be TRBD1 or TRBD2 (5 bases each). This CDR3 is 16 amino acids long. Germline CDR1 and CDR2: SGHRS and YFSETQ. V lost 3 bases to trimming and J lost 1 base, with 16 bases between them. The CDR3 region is CASSWRPGTTQETQYF. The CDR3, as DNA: TGCGCCAGCAGCTGGCGACCAGGGACCACCCAAGAGACCCAGTACTTC.

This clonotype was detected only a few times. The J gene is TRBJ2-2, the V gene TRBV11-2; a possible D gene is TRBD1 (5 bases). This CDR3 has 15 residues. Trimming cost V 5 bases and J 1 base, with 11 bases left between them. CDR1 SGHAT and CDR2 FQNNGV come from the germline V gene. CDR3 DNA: TGTGCCAGCAGCCCCTTTAGGGGGAACACCGGGGAGCTGTTTTTT. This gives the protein CASSPFRGNTGELFF.

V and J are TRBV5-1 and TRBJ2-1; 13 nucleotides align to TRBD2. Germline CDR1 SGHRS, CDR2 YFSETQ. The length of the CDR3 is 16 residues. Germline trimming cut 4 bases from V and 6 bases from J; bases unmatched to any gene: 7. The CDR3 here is CASSQGLAGWSNEQFF. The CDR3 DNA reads TGCGCCAGCAGCCAGGGACTAGCGGGATGGAGCAATGAGCAGTTCTTC.